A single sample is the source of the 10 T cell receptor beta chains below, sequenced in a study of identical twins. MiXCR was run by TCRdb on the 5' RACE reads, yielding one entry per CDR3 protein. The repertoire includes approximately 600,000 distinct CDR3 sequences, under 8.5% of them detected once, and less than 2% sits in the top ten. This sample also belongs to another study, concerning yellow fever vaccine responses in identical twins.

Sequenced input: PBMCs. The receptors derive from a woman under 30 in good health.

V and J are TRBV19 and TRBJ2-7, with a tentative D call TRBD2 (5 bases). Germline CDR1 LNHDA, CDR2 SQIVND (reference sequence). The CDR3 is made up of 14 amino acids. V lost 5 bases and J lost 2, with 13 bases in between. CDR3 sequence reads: CASSSASPTYEQYF. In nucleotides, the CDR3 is TGTGCCAGTAGTTCGGCTAGCCCAACCTACGAGCAGTACTTC.

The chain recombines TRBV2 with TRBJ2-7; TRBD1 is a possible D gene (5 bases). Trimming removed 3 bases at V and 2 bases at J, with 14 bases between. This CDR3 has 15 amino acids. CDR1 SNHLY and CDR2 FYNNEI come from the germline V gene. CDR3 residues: CASSEDQGPTYEQYF. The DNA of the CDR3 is TGTGCCAGCAGTGAGGATCAGGGCCCTACCTACGAGCAGTACTTC.

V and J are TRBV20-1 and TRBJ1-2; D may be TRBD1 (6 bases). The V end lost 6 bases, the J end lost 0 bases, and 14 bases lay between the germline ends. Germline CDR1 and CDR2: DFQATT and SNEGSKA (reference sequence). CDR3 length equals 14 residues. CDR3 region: CSAKGGTPNYGYTF. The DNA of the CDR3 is TGCAGTGCCAAGGGGGGTACACCTAACTATGGCTACACCTTC.

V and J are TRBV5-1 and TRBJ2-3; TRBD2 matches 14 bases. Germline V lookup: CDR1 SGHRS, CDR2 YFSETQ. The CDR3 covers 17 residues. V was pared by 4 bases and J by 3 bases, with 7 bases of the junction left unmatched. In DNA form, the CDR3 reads TGCGCCAGCAGCCCGGGGACTAGCGGGAGCATTACAGATACGCAGTATTTT. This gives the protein CASSPGTSGSITDTQYF.

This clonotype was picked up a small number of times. DNA of the CDR3: TGTGCCAGCAGCCAAGATCGAACTTCGAGCTCCTACAATGAGCAGTTCTTC. Protein product: CASSQDRTSSSYNEQFF. The genes are TRBV4-2 and TRBJ2-1; no reliable D call. The V and J ends lost 0 bases and 0 bases respectively, with 12 bases between them. Germline CDR1 reads LGHNA; CDR2 reads YNFKEQ. CDR3 length equals 17 residues.

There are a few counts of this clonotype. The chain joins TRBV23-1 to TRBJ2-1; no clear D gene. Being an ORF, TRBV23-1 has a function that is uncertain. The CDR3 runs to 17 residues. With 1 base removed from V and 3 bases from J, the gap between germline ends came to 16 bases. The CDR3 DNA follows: TGCGCCAGCAGTCAATTGGGTAGTCGGGCAATCTACAATGAGCAGTTCTTC. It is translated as CASSQLGSRAIYNEQFF.

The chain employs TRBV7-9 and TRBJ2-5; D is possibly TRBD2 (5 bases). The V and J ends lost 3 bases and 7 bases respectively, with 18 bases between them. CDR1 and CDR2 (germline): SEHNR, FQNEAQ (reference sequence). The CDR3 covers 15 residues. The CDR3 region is CASSLPGWREGTQYF. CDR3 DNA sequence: TGTGCCAGCAGCTTGCCGGGTTGGAGAGAGGGGACCCAGTACTTC.

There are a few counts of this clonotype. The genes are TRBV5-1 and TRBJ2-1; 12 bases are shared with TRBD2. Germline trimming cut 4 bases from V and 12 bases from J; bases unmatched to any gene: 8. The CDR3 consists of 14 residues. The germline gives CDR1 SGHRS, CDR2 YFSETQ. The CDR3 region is CASSPTGLAGWQFF. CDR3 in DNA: TGCGCCAGCAGCCCAACTGGACTAGCGGGATGGCAGTTCTTC. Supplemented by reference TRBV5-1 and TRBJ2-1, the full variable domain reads KAGVTQTPRYLIKTRGQQVTLSCSPISGHRSVSWYQQTPGQGLQFLFEYFSETQRNKGNFPGRFSGRQFSNSRSEMNVSTLELGDSALYLCASSPTGLAGWQFFGPGTRLTVL.

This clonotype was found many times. CDR3 sequence: CASSLAGTGGSPLHF. Here the CDR3 DNA reads TGTGCCAGCAGCTTAGCGGGGACAGGGGGTTCACCCCTCCACTTT. The gene calls are TRBV7-8 and TRBJ1-6; TRBD1 agrees at 11 bases. Losses at the gene ends were 0 bases for V and 9 bases for J; bases not matched to a gene: 1. There are 15 residues in the CDR3. The germline gives CDR1 SGHVS, CDR2 FQNEAQ.

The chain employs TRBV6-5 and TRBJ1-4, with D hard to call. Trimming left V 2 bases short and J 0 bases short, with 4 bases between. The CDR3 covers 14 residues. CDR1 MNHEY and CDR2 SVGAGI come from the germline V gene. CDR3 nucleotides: TGTGCCAGCAGTTACACTACAACTAATGAAAAACTGTTTTTT. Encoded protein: CASSYTTTNEKLFF.